Listed below are T cell receptor beta chains from one sample, sequenced in a study of cytomegalovirus exposure and HLA in healthy donors. Sequenced by immunoSEQ multiplex PCR; TCRdb stores in-frame clones only, minus some. The table lists more than 110,000 clones, roughly 73% of them singletons, with 13% to 15% in the top ten. The sequencing input was PBMCs. These receptors originate from a human donor in good health. The CDR3 runs from the conserved cysteine through the conserved F or W. The D gene is left open where the match is weak. Size is omitted from some rows. Given values are once, few, many or a class for expanded clones.

D gene: -
J gene: TRBJ1-2
V gene: TRBV5-4
clone size: -
CDR3 protein: CASSLELQASNYGYTF
CDR3 DNA: TGTGCCAGCAGCCTGGAGTTACAGGCGTCCAACTATGGCTACACCTTC

D gene: -
J gene: TRBJ1-6
V gene: TRBV5-1
clone size: -
CDR3 protein: CASSPEEGSPLHF
CDR3 DNA: TGCGCCAGCAGCCCGGAGGAGGGATCACCCCTCCACTTT

D gene: -
J gene: TRBJ1-1
V gene: TRBV5-1
clone size: few
CDR3 protein: CASGQGGTEAFF
CDR3 DNA: TGCGCCAGCGGCCAGGGAGGGACTGAAGCTTTCTTT

D gene: TRBD1
J gene: TRBJ1-1
V gene: TRBV5-1
clone size: -
CDR3 protein: CATAPGQGDFRDTEAFF
CDR3 DNA: TGCGCCACCGCCCCGGGACAGGGCGATTTTAGGGACACTGAAGCTTTCTTT

D gene: -
J gene: TRBJ2-7
V gene: TRBV7-8
clone size: -
CDR3 protein: CASSYRTASYEQYF
CDR3 DNA: TGTGCCAGCAGCTACAGGACAGCCTCCTACGAGCAGTACTTC

D gene: -
J gene: TRBJ2-7
V gene: TRBV6-5
clone size: once
CDR3 protein: CASSLGGAGTREQYF
CDR3 DNA: TGTGCCAGCAGTTTGGGGGGGGCGGGGACCCGCGAGCAGTACTTC

D gene: TRBD2
J gene: TRBJ2-2
V gene: TRBV2
clone size: -
CDR3 protein: CASSGARGVTGELFF
CDR3 DNA: TGTGCCAGCAGTGGGGCGCGGGGGGTCACCGGGGAGCTGTTTTTT

D gene: -
J gene: TRBJ1-5
V gene: TRBV4-1
clone size: -
CDR3 protein: CASSQVRGVGQPQHF
CDR3 DNA: TGCGCCAGCAGCCAAGTCAGGGGTGTGGGCCAGCCCCAGCATTTT

D gene: -
J gene: TRBJ1-3
V gene: TRBV7-8
clone size: -
CDR3 protein: CASSHTGYSGNTIYF
CDR3 DNA: TGTGCCAGCAGCCATACAGGGTACTCTGGAAACACCATATATTTT

D gene: TRBD1
J gene: TRBJ1-1
V gene: TRBV9
clone size: -
CDR3 protein: CASSVARTGKNAEAFF
CDR3 DNA: TGTGCCAGCAGCGTAGCGAGGACAGGGAAGAACGCTGAAGCTTTCTTT

D gene: TRBD1
J gene: TRBJ1-1
V gene: TRBV5-6
clone size: -
CDR3 protein: CASSGYIGTATEAFF
CDR3 DNA: TGTGCCAGCAGCGGCTATATCGGGACAGCCACTGAAGCTTTCTTT

D gene: TRBD2
J gene: TRBJ2-7
V gene: TRBV11-2
clone size: -
CDR3 protein: CASSLDSPTSGVLTGEQYF
CDR3 DNA: TGTGCCAGCAGCTTAGATTCCCCGACTAGCGGAGTATTAACGGGCGAGCAGTACTTC

D gene: -
J gene: TRBJ1-3
V gene: TRBV15
clone size: -
CDR3 protein: CATSADTNSGNTIYF
CDR3 DNA: TGTGCCACCAGCGCAGACACCAACTCTGGAAACACCATATATTTT

D gene: TRBD1
J gene: TRBJ1-1
V gene: TRBV6-1
clone size: -
CDR3 protein: CASSGRRQGGSEAFF
CDR3 DNA: TGTGCCAGCAGTGGCAGAAGACAGGGTGGTTCTGAAGCTTTCTTT

D gene: TRBD1
J gene: TRBJ1-2
V gene: TRBV14
clone size: -
CDR3 protein: CASSPATGYGYTF
CDR3 DNA: TGTGCCAGCAGCCCCGCGACAGGGTACGGCTACACCTTC

D gene: TRBD1
J gene: TRBJ1-2
V gene: TRBV5-4
clone size: -
CDR3 protein: CASSRQGRSYGYTF
CDR3 DNA: TGTGCCAGCAGCCGACAGGGTAGGAGCTATGGCTACACCTTC

D gene: -
J gene: TRBJ2-3
V gene: TRBV9
clone size: once
CDR3 protein: CASSVGVTDTQYF
CDR3 DNA: TGTGCCAGCAGCGTAGGAGTTACAGATACGCAGTATTTT

D gene: -
J gene: TRBJ2-2
V gene: TRBV7-3
clone size: -
CDR3 protein: CASSFQGWGTGELFF
CDR3 DNA: TGTGCCAGCAGCTTTCAGGGGTGGGGCACCGGGGAGCTGTTTTTT

D gene: -
J gene: TRBJ1-1
V gene: TRBV7-2
clone size: -
CDR3 protein: CASSLAPAGAQEAFF
CDR3 DNA: TGTGCCAGCAGCTTAGCGCCGGCAGGGGCTCAGGAAGCTTTCTTT

D gene: TRBD2
J gene: TRBJ2-1
V gene: TRBV27
clone size: few
CDR3 protein: CASSFLRGGYNEQFF
CDR3 DNA: TGTGCCAGCAGTTTTCTTCGCGGGGGATACAATGAGCAGTTCTTC

D gene: TRBD2
J gene: TRBJ2-1
V gene: TRBV5-4
clone size: -
CDR3 protein: CASSHAPGTRMNNEQFF
CDR3 DNA: TGTGCCAGCAGTCACGCCCCCGGGACTAGGATGAACAATGAGCAGTTCTTC

D gene: TRBD1
J gene: TRBJ2-7
V gene: TRBV11-1
clone size: -
CDR3 protein: CASSSAGTGGNEQYF
CDR3 DNA: TGTGCCAGCAGCTCCGCCGGGACAGGGGGCAACGAGCAGTACTTC

D gene: TRBD2
J gene: TRBJ2-2
V gene: TRBV15
clone size: -
CDR3 protein: CATSRPSGINTGELFF
CDR3 DNA: TGTGCCACCAGCAGACCTAGCGGGATTAACACCGGGGAGCTGTTTTTT

D gene: -
J gene: TRBJ2-3
V gene: TRBV5-4
clone size: once
CDR3 protein: CASSLGRTSTDTQYF
CDR3 DNA: TGTGCCAGCAGCTTAGGACGGACTAGCACAGATACGCAGTATTTT

D gene: -
J gene: TRBJ2-5
V gene: TRBV19
clone size: -
CDR3 protein: CASSPPGAGLQETQYF
CDR3 DNA: TGTGCCAGTAGTCCTCCGGGAGCGGGCCTTCAAGAGACCCAGTACTTC

D gene: -
J gene: TRBJ1-1
V gene: TRBV4-1
clone size: -
CDR3 protein: CASSPGATPRLVTEAFF
CDR3 DNA: TGCGCCAGCAGCCCAGGGGCAACTCCACGGTTGGTCACTGAAGCTTTCTTT